This T cell receptor (beta chain) was captured in a study of CXCR3-negative and CXCR3-positive naive CD8 T cells. Study-level information: Across all libraries, TRB reads numbered about 135 million, with about 1.5 +/- 0.3 million in each library.

Each TRB cDNA library was prepared by 5' RACE (with UMI labels). TCRdb re-called the 5' RACE reads and gives one entry per CDR3 protein, without DNA. The sample has about 81,000 distinct CDR3 sequences. Phenotypically, naive CD8+ T cells corresponded to CD45RO-CCR7+CD27+CD95-. Germline assignment: CDR1 MGHDK and CDR2 SYGVNS. The CDR3 loop spans 14 amino acids. The sequenced material came from naive CXCR3- CD8+ T cells from blood. Subset described: CD45RO-CCR7+CD27+CD95- naive CD8+ T cells lacking CXCR3 (TNR3-). This receptor was obtained from a human donor in good health. Some clones in this sample may be carry-over from other donors' samples. The chain couples TRBV25-1 to TRBJ1-5; TCRdb indicates TRBD1, and absent DNA this call remains unverified. CDR3: CASSEPGLNQPQHF.